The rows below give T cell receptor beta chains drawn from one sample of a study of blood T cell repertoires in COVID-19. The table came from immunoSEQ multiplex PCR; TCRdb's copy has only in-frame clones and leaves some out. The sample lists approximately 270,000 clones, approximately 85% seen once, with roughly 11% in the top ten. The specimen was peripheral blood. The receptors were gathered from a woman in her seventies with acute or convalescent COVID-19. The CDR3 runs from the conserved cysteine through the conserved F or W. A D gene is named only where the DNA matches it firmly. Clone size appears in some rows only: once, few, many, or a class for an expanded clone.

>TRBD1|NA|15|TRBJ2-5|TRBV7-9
CASSFSRDRLETQYF
TGTGCCAGCAGCTTTTCCCGGGACAGACTAGAGACCCAGTACTTC
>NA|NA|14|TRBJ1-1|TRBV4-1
CASSQDRLSTEAFF
TGCGCCAGCAGCCAAGATCGGTTGAGCACTGAAGCTTTCTTT
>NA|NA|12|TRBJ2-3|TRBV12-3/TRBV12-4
CASIGLRDTQYF
TGTGCCAGCATCGGACTTCGGGATACGCAGTATTTT
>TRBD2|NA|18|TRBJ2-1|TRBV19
CASSIGPSGGGIYGEQFF
TGTGCCAGTAGTATAGGCCCTAGCGGGGGGGGGATTTACGGTGAGCAGTTCTTC
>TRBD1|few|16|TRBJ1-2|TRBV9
CASSTLDRGGGYGYTF
TGTGCCAGCAGTACTCTGGACAGGGGAGGGGGATATGGCTACACCTTC
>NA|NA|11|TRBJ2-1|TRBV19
CASTSYNEQFF
TGTGCCAGTACCTCTTACAATGAGCAGTTCTTC
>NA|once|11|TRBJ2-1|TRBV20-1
CSALLGNEQFF
TGCAGCGCTCTACTAGGCAATGAGCAGTTCTTC
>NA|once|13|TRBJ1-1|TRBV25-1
CASRLTGETEAFF
TGTGCCAGCAGACTGACAGGCGAGACTGAAGCTTTCTTT
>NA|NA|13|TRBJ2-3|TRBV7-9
CASSRRNTDTQYF
TGTGCCAGCAGTCGGCGGAACACAGATACGCAGTATTTT
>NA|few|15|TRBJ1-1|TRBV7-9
CASSLGGGRDTEAFF
TGTGCCAGCAGCTTAGGCGGAGGACGGGACACTGAAGCTTTCTTT
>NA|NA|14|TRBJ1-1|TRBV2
CASGRGGVNTEAFF
TGTGCCAGCGGAAGGGGAGGGGTGAACACTGAAGCTTTCTTT
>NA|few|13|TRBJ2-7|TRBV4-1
CASSLSRAYEQYF
TGCGCCAGCAGCCTCTCCCGAGCTTACGAGCAGTACTTC
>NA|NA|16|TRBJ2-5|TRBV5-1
CASSARGLQYQETQYF
TGCGCCAGCAGCGCGCGGGGACTTCAGTACCAAGAGACCCAGTACTTC
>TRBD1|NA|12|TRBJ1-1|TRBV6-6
CASTRDRTEAFF
TGTGCCAGCACCAGGGACAGAACTGAAGCTTTCTTT
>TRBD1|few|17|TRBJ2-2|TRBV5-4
CASSSGTALSNTGELFF
TGTGCCAGCAGCTCGGGGACAGCCCTATCGAACACCGGGGAGCTGTTTTTT
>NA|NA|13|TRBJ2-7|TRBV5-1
CASSDAGPYEQYF
TGCGCCAGCAGCGACGCGGGCCCCTACGAGCAGTACTTC
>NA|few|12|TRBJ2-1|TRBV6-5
CASSPEGNEQFF
TGTGCCAGCAGCCCCGAGGGAAATGAGCAGTTCTTC
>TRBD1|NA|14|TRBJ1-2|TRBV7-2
CASSSWTGKGGYTF
TGTGCCAGCAGCTCATGGACAGGGAAAGGAGGCTACACCTTC
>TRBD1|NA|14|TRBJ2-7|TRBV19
CASSSLTGPHEQYF
TGTGCCAGTAGTAGCTTGACAGGGCCCCACGAGCAGTACTTC
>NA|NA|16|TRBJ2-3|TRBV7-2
CASSLVASSPTDTQYF
TGTGCCAGCAGCTTAGTTGCTAGCTCCCCCACAGATACGCAGTATTTT
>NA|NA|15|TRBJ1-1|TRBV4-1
CASSQERSMNTEAFF
TGCGCCAGCAGCCAAGAGAGAAGCATGAACACTGAAGCTTTCTTT
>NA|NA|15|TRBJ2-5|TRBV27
CASKPNWVRWETQYF
TGTGCCAGCAAACCCAATTGGGTGAGGTGGGAGACCCAGTACTTC
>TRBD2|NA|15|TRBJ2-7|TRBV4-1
CASSQESGAGYEQYF
TGCGCCAGCAGCCAAGAAAGCGGGGCGGGCTACGAGCAGTACTTC
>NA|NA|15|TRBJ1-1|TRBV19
CAIGTPDAGNTEAFF
TGTGCCATCGGGACACCTGATGCGGGGAACACTGAAGCTTTCTTT
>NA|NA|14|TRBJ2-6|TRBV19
CASSNGPGANVLTF
TGTGCCAGTAGTAATGGGCCAGGGGCCAACGTCCTGACTTTC
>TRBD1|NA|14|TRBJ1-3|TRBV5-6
CASSFRGNLNTIYF
TGTGCCAGCAGCTTCAGGGGGAATCTTAACACCATATATTTT
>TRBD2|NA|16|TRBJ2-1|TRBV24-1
CATSDPGTSGGLRFFF
TGTGCCACCAGTGATCCGGGGACTAGCGGGGGGCTCCGGTTTTTCTTC
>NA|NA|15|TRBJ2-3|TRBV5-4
CASSWRTAGTDTQYF
TGTGCCAGCAGCTGGAGGACCGCGGGCACAGATACGCAGTATTTT
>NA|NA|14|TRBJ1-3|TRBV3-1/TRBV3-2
CASSHLLSGNTIYF
TGTGCCAGCAGCCATCTCCTCTCTGGAAACACCATATATTTT
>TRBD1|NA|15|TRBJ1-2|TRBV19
CASSLLSGQGSGYTF
TGTGCCAGTAGCTTATTGTCGGGACAGGGGAGCGGCTACACCTTC
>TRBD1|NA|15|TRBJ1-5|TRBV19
CASSPQAGTGNAQHF
TGTGCCAGTAGCCCTCAGGCCGGGACAGGGAACGCCCAGCATTTT
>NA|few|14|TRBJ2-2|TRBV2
CASSRDRNTGELFF
TGTGCCAGCAGCCGCGACAGGAACACCGGGGAGCTGTTTTTT
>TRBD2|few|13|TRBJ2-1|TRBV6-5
CASSPSGGGEQFF
TGTGCCAGCAGTCCAAGCGGGGGAGGCGAGCAGTTCTTC